Following are 2 T cell receptor beta chains from one sample sequenced in a study of T cells in Graves' hyperthyroidism and ophthalmopathy. Amplified TCR beta CDR3 regions derived from RNA transcripts. HTBI primers were employed in a first-round RT-PCR of the TCR CDR3. One entry per CDR3 protein results from TCRdb running MiXCR on the multiplex PCR reads. In the table there are around 280,000 distinct CDR3 sequences, around 15% of which are singletons. Sample: blood. These receptors were taken from a woman in her 40s with Graves' hyperthyroidism.

The gene calls are TRBV28 and TRBJ2-5; 10 bases map to TRBD1. CDR3 length: 14 amino acids. The V gene end was trimmed by 5 bases and the J gene end by 4 bases; junction bases not matched to a gene: 4. The germline gives CDR1 MDHEN, CDR2 SYDVKM. The CDR3 here is CASSERDRGETQYF. The DNA for the CDR3 is TGTGCCAGCAGTGAGAGGGACAGGGGAGAGACCCAGTACTTC.

This clonotype appeared many times. This sequence joins TRBV30 and TRBJ2-1, with 9 bases that match TRBD2. Germline V CDR1 and CDR2: GTSNPN, SVGIG (reference sequence). The trim removed 3 bases at V and 6 bases at J, leaving 12 bases unmatched. CDR3 length equals 16 residues. The CDR3 DNA follows: TGTGCCTGGAGCAGGTTAGCGGGGGCGAGGGCCAATGAGCAGTTCTTC. Residues: CAWSRLAGARANEQFF.